The 8 T cell receptor beta chains presented below share a single source sample, sequenced in a study of Graves' ophthalmopathy and Graves' hyperthyroidism. Amplified material comprised TCR beta CDR3 regions derived from RNA transcripts. Second-round multiplex PCR followed a first-round RT-PCR using HTBI primers. TCRdb re-analysed the multiplex PCR reads in MiXCR, keeping a single row per CDR3 protein. The repertoire consists of about 400,000 distinct CDR3 sequences, with approximately 20% occurring once and the leading ten covering 1.5% to 2%. The source material was peripheral blood. These TCRs come from a woman younger than 35 with Graves' ophthalmopathy.

The table lists this clonotype with many counts. CDR3 protein: CASSLMTDTEAFF. As DNA, the CDR3 is TGCGCCAGCAGCTTGATGACGGACACTGAAGCTTTCTTT. The chain employs TRBV5-1 and TRBJ1-1; D unresolved. Trimming took 1 base from V and 3 from J, leaving 7 bases between them. CDR1 and CDR2 (germline): SGHRS, YFSETQ. The CDR3 has 13 residues. The complete variable domain, with remaining parts taken from reference TRBV5-1 and TRBJ1-1, reads KAGVTQTPRYLIKTRGQQVTLSCSPISGHRSVSWYQQTPGQGLQFLFEYFSETQRNKGNFPGRFSGRQFSNSRSEMNVSTLELGDSALYLCASSLMTDTEAFFGQGTRLTVV.

This clonotype was seen a few times. This chain joins TRBV6-2 or TRBV6-3 and TRBJ2-7, with 7 bases aligning to TRBD2. Germline CDR1 is MNHEY and CDR2 is SVGEGT. The ends lost 4 bases at V and 2 bases at J; junction bases unmatched: 8. The CDR3 is 15 residues long. CDR3 loop: CASSSWLADTYEQYF. DNA for the CDR3: TGTGCCAGCAGTTCTTGGCTAGCGGATACCTACGAGCAGTACTTC.

This clonotype was seen at least ten times. The V call is TRBV12-5, the J call TRBJ1-2; D is unclear. V lost 0 bases and J lost 2, with 10 bases in between. Germline V gene lookup returns CDR1 LGHNT and CDR2 FRNRAP. The CDR3 totals 15 residues. CDR3 in DNA: TGTGCTAGTGGTTTGGTACGAGGGAGGAACTATGGCTACACCTTC. It specifies CASGLVRGRNYGYTF. Complete variable domain (other parts from reference TRBV12-5 and TRBJ1-2): DARVTQTPRHKVTEMGQEVTMRCQPILGHNTVFWYRQTMMQGLELLAYFRNRAPLDDSGMPKDRFSAEMPDATLATLKIQPSEPRDSAVYFCASGLVRGRNYGYTFGSGTRLTVV.

This clonotype was counted between two and nine times. CDR3 sequence: CASSQDLAGEHSPLHF. The CDR3 nucleotides read TGCGCCAGCAGCCAAGATCTGGCAGGGGAGCATTCACCCCTCCACTTT. V gene TRBV4-3 combines with J gene TRBJ1-6; the D gene is possibly TRBD1 (6 bases). Deletions cut 0 bases from V and 8 bases from J, with 14 bases between. The CDR3 is 16 amino acids. Germline V gene lookup returns CDR1 LGHNA and CDR2 YSLEER.

In its sample, this clonotype was seen many times. The chain couples TRBV20-1 to TRBJ1-1; D is ambiguous. The CDR3 is 11 residues long. V lost 0 bases and J 11 bases, leaving 10 bases between the germline ends. From germline, CDR1 is DFQATT and CDR2 SNEGSKA (reference sequence). Here the CDR3 DNA reads TGCAGTGCTAGAGATAGGGTATGGGCTTTCTTT. Residues: CSARDRVWAFF.

In this sample, this clonotype turned up many times. This chain connects TRBV7-8 to TRBJ2-7; tentative D call: TRBD2 (5 bases). Per the germline V gene, CDR1 is SGHVS and CDR2 is FQNEAQ. This CDR3 contains 13 residues. Trimming shortened V by 6 bases and J by 1 base, and 10 bases separated the two germline ends. In DNA, the CDR3 is TGTGCCAGCAGATCCCGAGGGTCCTACGAGCAGTACTTC. It codes for CASRSRGSYEQYF.

This clonotype has at least ten counts. The chain carries TRBV20-1 and TRBJ2-5; D is possibly TRBD2 (5 bases). The CDR3 is 13 residues long. Germline assignment: CDR1 DFQATT and CDR2 SNEGSKA (reference sequence). Between the trimmed V and J ends, which lost 5 bases and 0 bases, there was a span of 10 bases. The CDR3 reads CSAPSGYQETQYF. The CDR3 DNA reads as TGCAGTGCTCCCTCGGGGTACCAAGAGACCCAGTACTTC.

There are many counts of this clonotype. The V call is TRBV27, the J call TRBJ2-7; a possible D gene is TRBD2 (6 bases). The CDR3 is made up of 15 amino acids. V dropped 4 bases and J dropped 0 bases, with 13 bases sitting between them. The V gene's germline CDR1 is MNHEY and CDR2 SMNVEV (reference sequence). This CDR3 is CASSSLAAGSYEQYF. The CDR3 nucleotides are TGTGCCAGCAGTTCTTTAGCGGCGGGCTCCTACGAGCAGTACTTC.